The 27 T cell receptor beta chains in this list originate from one sample, sequenced in a study of blood T cell repertoires in COVID-19 (dated by TCRdb to 2020 to 2022). Receptor libraries were prepared by the immunoSEQ multiplex PCR assay. As stored in TCRdb, this immuneACCESS dataset retains in-frame rearrangements with V and J assigned. A fraction of the clones does not appear; measured against another copy, unresolved V genes explain less than half of the discrepancy, and the remainder lacks a known reason. This sample holds about 76,000 clones; approximately 90% were observed only once. Approximately 8% of the sample lies in the top ten. The sequenced sample was peripheral blood. The receptor set was obtained from a man aged 25-45 years with acute or convalescent COVID-19.

In this sample, this clone turned up once. CDR3: CASSQQHLSGNTIYF. CDR3 DNA: TGTGCCAGCAGCCAACAACACCTCTCTGGAAACACCATATATTTT. This chain uses TRBV3-1 (or the pseudogene TRBV3-2) with TRBJ1-3; no firm D call. The CDR3 contains 15 residues. V dropped 2 bases and J dropped 0 bases, with 8 bases sitting between them. The V gene's germline CDR1 is LGHDT and CDR2 YNNKEL (reference sequence).

CDR3 amino acids: CASSALAGTPNEQFF. The CDR3, as DNA: TGTGCCAGCAGTGCTCTAGCGGGAACCCCCAATGAGCAGTTCTTC. The chain recombines TRBV6-4 with TRBJ2-1, with 9 bases aligning to TRBD2. The CDR3 loop spans 15 amino acids. Germline CDR1 reads MRHNA; CDR2 reads SNTAGT. V shed 4 bases and J 6 bases; nucleotides not matched to a gene: 7.

This chain links TRBV3-1 (or the pseudogene TRBV3-2) with TRBJ1-1, with 7 bases identical to TRBD1. The CDR3 runs to 15 residues. Germline-derived CDR1 and CDR2 are LGHDT and YNNKEL (reference sequence). Losses at the gene ends were 1 base for V and 6 bases for J; bases not matched to a gene: 8. DNA of the CDR3: TGTGCCAGCAGCCAAGCTAGGACAGGTTTCGCTGAAGCTTTCTTT. Translation gives CASSQARTGFAEAFF.

This CDR3 is CASRKGRLGTQYF. DNA of the CDR3: TGTGCCAGTAGAAAGGGGCGCCTCGGGACCCAGTACTTC. The rearrangement links TRBV19 to TRBJ2-5; possible D gene TRBD1, 5 bases. This CDR3 is built from 13 residues. Germline lookup yields CDR1 LNHDA and CDR2 SQIVND (reference sequence). V lost 6 bases and J lost 7, with 15 bases in between.

This clone was observed a handful of times. At one of its ends the junction is not consistent with the germline gene, which may arise from a read error. The chain joins TRBV28 to TRBJ1-1; weak D call: TRBD1 (6 bases). From germline, CDR1 is MDHEN and CDR2 SYDVKM. The CDR3 is 15 residues long. In DNA form, the CDR3 reads TGTGCCAGCAGTCTCATACAGGGAATGAATACTGAAGCTTTCTTT. Residues: CASSLIQGMNTEAFF. The complete variable domain, with remaining parts taken from reference TRBV28 and TRBJ1-1, reads DVKVTQSSRYLVKRTGEKVFLECVQDMDHENMFWYRQDPGLGLRLIYFSYDVKMKEKGDIPEGYSVSREKKERFSLILESASTNQTSMYLCASSLIQGMNTEAFFGQGTRLTVV.

This rearrangement joins TRBV7-8 to TRBJ1-1; TRBD1 agrees at 7 bases. V dropped 5 bases and J dropped 2; count of bases not matched to a gene: 11. The CDR3 spans 16 residues. Germline V gene data show CDR1 as SGHVS and CDR2 as FQNEAQ. In DNA form, the CDR3 reads TGTGCCAGCAGCCCACGGGACAGACTCACAAACACTGAAGCTTTCTTT. Encoded protein: CASSPRDRLTNTEAFF.

V and J are TRBV30 and TRBJ2-7; 11 nucleotides match TRBD1. Germline assignment: CDR1 GTSNPN and CDR2 SVGIG (reference sequence). V gave up 8 bases and J gave up 7 bases; unmatched junction bases: 10. This CDR3 spans 13 amino acids. The CDR3 protein is CAGGTGGSREQYF. In DNA, the CDR3 is TGTGCCGGAGGGACAGGGGGGTCCCGTGAGCAGTACTTC.

This clone turned up a few times. The CDR3 protein is CATAGPKRTGFSYEQYF. CDR3 DNA: TGTGCCACCGCTGGACCGAAGAGGACAGGTTTCTCCTACGAGCAGTACTTC. The V gene is TRBV2, the J gene TRBJ2-7; TRBD1 matches at 7 bases. The CDR3 runs to 17 residues. The ends lost 10 bases at V and 0 bases at J; junction bases unmatched: 18. Germline CDR1 reads SNHLY; CDR2 reads FYNNEI.

The CDR3 DNA reads as TGTGCCAGCAGACGTGAGACTCCCGCTGAAGCTTTCTTT. Protein product: CASRRETPAEAFF. The chain links TRBV7-2 to TRBJ1-1; D unresolved. Germline values: CDR1 SGHTA, CDR2 FQGNSA. Trimming took 6 bases from V and 6 from J, leaving 14 bases between them. The CDR3 is made up of 13 amino acids. Variable domain in full (rest from reference TRBV7-2 and TRBJ1-1): GAGVSQSPSNKVTEKGKDVELRCDPISGHTALYWYRQSLGQGLEFLIYFQGNSAPDKSGLPSDRFSAERTGGSVSTLTIQRTQQEDSAVYLCASRRETPAEAFFGQGTRLTVV.

The rearrangement joins TRBV24-1 to TRBJ2-6; no definite D call. Germline CDR1 KGHDR, CDR2 SFDVKD. CDR3 length: 15 residues. Trimming shortened V by 1 base and J by 4 bases, and 7 bases separated the two germline ends. The CDR3 region is CATSDLSSGANVLTF. CDR3 bases: TGTGCCACCAGTGATTTATCTTCGGGGGCCAACGTCCTGACTTTC.

The chain joins TRBV5-6 to TRBJ2-7; TRBD2 matches at 7 bases. With 6 bases clipped from V and 1 base from J, the junction kept 7 bases outside the gene matches. The germline V gene encodes CDR1 SGHDT and CDR2 YYEEEE. CDR3 length: 14 amino acids. CDR3 in amino acids: CASTTTSFSYEQYF. The CDR3 DNA follows: TGTGCCAGCACCACGACTAGCTTTTCCTACGAGCAGTACTTC.

The chain couples TRBV19 to TRBJ2-5; 8 nucleotides align to TRBD2. The CDR3 covers 14 residues. Losses at the gene ends were 3 bases for V and 9 bases for J; bases not matched to a gene: 9. Germline CDR1 reads LNHDA; CDR2 reads SQIVND (reference sequence). CDR3 DNA sequence: TGTGCCAGTAGTATCGGCGGGGGGCATCTGCCCCAGTACTTC. This sequence encodes CASSIGGGHLPQYF.

This rearrangement joins TRBV2 to TRBJ1-4; 7 bases map to TRBD1. Germline V lookup: CDR1 SNHLY, CDR2 FYNNEI. This CDR3 is 15 amino acids long. V lost 5 bases and J lost 4; bases outside the gene matches: 7. Here the CDR3 DNA reads TGTGCCAGCAGTAGACAGGGTCACGATAATGAAAAACTGTTTTTT. This translates into CASSRQGHDNEKLFF. The whole variable domain, filled in from reference TRBV2 and TRBJ1-4, reads EPEVTQTPSHQVTQMGQEVILRCVPISNHLYFYWYRQILGQKVEFLVSFYNNEISEKSEIFDDQFSVERPDGSNFTLKIRSTKLEDSAMYFCASSRQGHDNEKLFFGSGTQLSVL.

The V call is TRBV21-1, the J call TRBJ2-7; the listed D gene, TRBD2, was not tested against the DNA. TRBV21-1 is described as a pseudogene. This CDR3 has 21 amino acids. The CDR3 sequence: CASPRGTSGRVSLVSSYEQYF. DNA of the CDR3: TGTGCCAGCCCCCGGGGAACTAGCGGGAGGGTGAGCCTAGTAAGCTCCTACGAGCAGTACTTC.

The chain joins TRBV7-9 to TRBJ2-1; 10 bases are shared with TRBD2. V trimming: 6 bases; J trimming: 6 bases; junction bases outside the gene matches: 8. The CDR3 has 15 amino acids. The germline V gene encodes CDR1 SEHNR and CDR2 FQNEAQ (reference sequence). CDR3 residues: CASRIIAGGLNEQFF. The CDR3 coding sequence is TGTGCCAGCAGGATTATAGCGGGAGGTCTCAATGAGCAGTTCTTC.

The chain joins TRBV7-9 to TRBJ2-2, with 7 bases identical to TRBD2. The CDR3 consists of 17 residues. From germline, CDR1 is SEHNR and CDR2 FQNEAQ (reference sequence). J gave up 6 bases and V 4 bases, and 14 bases lay outside the gene matches. This chain's CDR3 is CASSSSRREIISGELFF. In DNA form, the CDR3 reads TGTGCCAGCAGCTCAAGTCGGCGGGAGATAATCTCCGGGGAGCTGTTTTTT.

This clone came up once. The rearrangement joins TRBV30 to TRBJ1-2; unclear D gene. The V end was cut by 2 bases, the J end by 4 bases, with 17 bases between. Germline V CDR1 and CDR2: GTSNPN, SVGIG (reference sequence). The CDR3 totals 15 residues. This CDR3 is CAWSSLVGSSYGYTF. As DNA, the CDR3 is TGTGCCTGGAGTTCTCTTGTGGGCAGCTCCTATGGCTACACCTTC.

This chain uses TRBV25-1 with TRBJ1-4; no clear D gene. This CDR3 spans 18 amino acids. CDR1 is MGHDK, CDR2 SYGVNS, per germline. V dropped 1 base and J dropped 7 bases, with 22 bases sitting between them. The CDR3: CASSELIVMAGRGEKLFF. CDR3 coding DNA: TGTGCCAGCAGTGAATTAATAGTAATGGCGGGGAGAGGTGAAAAACTGTTTTTT.

The chain combines TRBV6-1 with TRBJ1-5; D is unclear. Trimming removed 3 bases from V and 5 bases from J, with 8 bases in between. The CDR3 runs 13 residues. Germline CDR1 and CDR2: MNHNS and SASEGT. The CDR3: CASSDRSDQPQHF. The DNA of the CDR3 is TGTGCCAGCAGTGACCGAAGCGATCAGCCCCAGCATTTT.

The rearrangement links TRBV20-1 to TRBJ2-1; 7 bases align to TRBD2. Germline-derived CDR1 and CDR2 are DFQATT and SNEGSKA (reference sequence). J gave up 0 bases and V 3 bases, and 2 bases lay outside the gene matches. The CDR3 is 14 amino acids. CDR3: CSASGTTSYNEQFF. The CDR3 region has the DNA TGCAGTGCTAGTGGGACTACCTCCTACAATGAGCAGTTCTTC.

The rearrangement joins TRBV28 to TRBJ2-1; 10 bases line up with TRBD1. The CDR3 is made up of 16 amino acids. The germline CDR1 and CDR2 sequences are MDHEN and SYDVKM. With V trimmed by 1 base and J by 8 bases, 8 bases remained unmatched. CDR3 residues: CASSLSLTGGLHEQFF. The CDR3 DNA is TGTGCCAGCAGTTTATCTTTGACAGGGGGCCTCCATGAGCAGTTCTTC.

The V call is TRBV18, the J call TRBJ2-7; a possible D gene is TRBD2 (5 bases). Trimming took 3 bases from V and 0 from J, leaving 9 bases between them. CDR1 is KGHSH and CDR2 is LQKENI in the germline V gene. CDR3 length equals 14 residues. The CDR3 is CASSPPDSSYEQYF. Written as DNA, the CDR3 is TGTGCCAGCTCACCGCCGGACTCCTCCTACGAGCAGTACTTC.

CDR3 coding DNA: TGTGCCAGCGGGTTACAGGGGGCGTTGAATGAGCAGTTCTTC. Protein sequence: CASGLQGALNEQFF. The chain couples TRBV6-5 to TRBJ2-1; 9 nucleotides agree with TRBD1. The CDR3 consists of 14 residues. V dropped 8 bases and J dropped 7; count of bases not matched to a gene: 9. Germline loops: CDR1 MNHEY, CDR2 SVGAGI.

The J gene is TRBJ2-4, the V gene TRBV28; TRBD2 might be the D (6 bases). Germline V gene data show CDR1 as MDHEN and CDR2 as SYDVKM. The CDR3 loop spans 13 amino acids. V lost 7 bases, J lost 2 bases, and 9 bases lay in between. CDR3 sequence reads: CASTGGTKNIQYF. The CDR3 DNA reads as TGTGCCAGCACCGGGGGAACCAAAAACATTCAGTACTTC.

The chain uses TRBV6-6 and TRBJ2-5, with D unresolved. There are 13 residues in the CDR3. Looked up from germline, CDR1 is MNHNY and CDR2 is SVGAGI (reference sequence). V lost 6 bases and J lost 5, with 13 bases in between. CDR3 sequence reads: CASSASNGETQYF. For the CDR3, the DNA is TGTGCCAGCAGCGCGTCTAACGGGGAGACCCAGTACTTC.

In DNA, the CDR3 is TGTGCCAGTAGTGACAGGGGTAATCAGCCCCAGCATTTT. Translation gives CASSDRGNQPQHF. The chain links TRBV19 to TRBJ1-5; TRBD1 matches 8 bases. The V gene's germline CDR1 is LNHDA and CDR2 SQIVND (reference sequence). V dropped 5 bases and J dropped 4; count of bases not matched to a gene: 1. The CDR3 runs to 13 residues.

The chain has TRBV21-1 and TRBJ2-2; the listed D gene, TRBD2, was not tested against the DNA. TRBV21-1 has pseudogene status. This CDR3 has 16 amino acids. For the CDR3, the DNA is TGTGCCAGCGATCCATGTACAGCGGGATACACCGGGGAGCTGTTTTTT. Translation: CASDPCTAGYTGELFF.